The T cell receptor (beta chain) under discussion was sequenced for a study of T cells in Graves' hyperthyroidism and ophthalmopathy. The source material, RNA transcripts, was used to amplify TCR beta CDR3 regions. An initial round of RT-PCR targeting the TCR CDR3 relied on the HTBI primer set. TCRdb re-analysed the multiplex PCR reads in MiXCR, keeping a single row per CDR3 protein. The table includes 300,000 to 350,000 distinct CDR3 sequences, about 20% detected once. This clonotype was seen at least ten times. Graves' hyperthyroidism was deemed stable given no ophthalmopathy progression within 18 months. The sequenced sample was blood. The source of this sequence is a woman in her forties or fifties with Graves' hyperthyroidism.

Written as DNA, the CDR3 is TGTGCCAGCAGTTTATCTAGTAACACTGAAGCTTTCTTT. It codes for CASSLSSNTEAFF. V and J are TRBV12-3 or TRBV12-4 and TRBJ1-1; no clear D. The V end lost 2 bases, the J end lost 2 bases, and 6 bases lay between the germline ends. The CDR3 loop spans 13 amino acids.